This entry features one T cell receptor (beta chain) sequence. Arm-PCR of CDR3 regions and iRepertoire HTBI primers were used to build TCR beta libraries. TCRdb passed the multiplex PCR reads through MiXCR, listing each CDR3 protein once. Here the sample spans roughly 510,000 distinct CDR3 sequences, around 16% being singletons. Time point of the sample: newly diagnosed GD, antithyroid drugs for less than 3 months. The TCR library used RNA extracted from PBMCs. Graves' disease diagnoses used American Thyroid Association guidelines. These data originate in a study of regulatory T cells in long-lasting Graves disease. Trimming cost V 11 bases and J 8 bases, with 15 bases left between them. This CDR3 spans 12 amino acids. From germline, CDR1 is KGHDR and CDR2 SFDVKD. The data were also submitted as part of a second study, on T cells in Graves' hyperthyroidism and ophthalmopathy. In that study: Blood also showed most of the thyroid clonotypes that were expanded above 0.001.

This specimen consisted of peripheral blood mononuclear cells (PBMCs), obtained at new diagnosis, from a patient treated with antithyroid drugs. The receptor was derived from a man in his late teens or twenties with Graves disease. This chain links TRBV24-1 with TRBJ2-1; D gene uncertain. CDR3 DNA: TGTGCCATCGGTCTTACCGGCGATGAGCAGTTCTTC. It codes for CAIGLTGDEQFF.